This is a list of T cell receptor beta chains from one sample in a study of blood T cells in healthy people across ages. TCRdb re-derived calls from the 5' RACE reads in MiXCR, one entry per CDR3 protein. The sample has some 750,000 distinct CDR3 sequences, around a fifth seen once; the top ten hold 22%. The sample consisted of blood. These receptors all stem from a man aged 65 to 79 in good health. Both conserved end residues are trimmed from each CDR3. Clone size is stated in some rows and not others, as once, few, many or a class when expanded.

J gene,V gene,clone size,CDR3 protein
TRBJ2-1,TRBV5-1,once,ASSSGVRSSYNEQF
TRBJ2-7,TRBV10-2,many,ASRTSGGYEQY
-,TRBV6-2/TRBV6-3,-,ASSPRTYEQY
TRBJ1-6,TRBV7-2,few,ASSRVNSPLH
TRBJ2-7,TRBV12-3/TRBV12-4,-,ASSLELGQGSVEQY
TRBJ2-1,TRBV25-1,-,ASSEFTSGGVHEQF
TRBJ2-5,TRBV7-2,-,AGSSGIQETQY
TRBJ2-1,TRBV27,-,ASTKLTSGDNEQF
TRBJ2-1,TRBV2,-,ASSGDVNEQF
TRBJ2-4,TRBV28,few,ASSNLGAKNIQY
TRBJ2-2,TRBV7-2,few,ASSLAGLAATGELF
TRBJ2-7,TRBV6-2/TRBV6-3,-,ASSPWTGPYEQY
TRBJ2-7,TRBV6-5,few,ASSPSLQGPPYEQY
TRBJ1-6,TRBV9,few,ASSVSGESPLH
TRBJ2-5,TRBV12-3/TRBV12-4,few,AQGVAGGLFETQY
TRBJ2-5,TRBV5-1,-,ASSLDSGRETQY
TRBJ2-7,TRBV20-1,few,SARDSQVDYEQY
TRBJ1-4,TRBV12-3/TRBV12-4,few,ASSHGATNEKLF
TRBJ2-5,TRBV25-1,few,ASSVDSGQETQY
TRBJ2-2,TRBV28,few,ASSLFSPKTGELF
TRBJ2-3,TRBV15,-,ATSRGAEADTQY
TRBJ2-1,TRBV14,-,ASSQEVGLASYNEQF
TRBJ1-1,TRBV5-1,few,ASSDGPETEAF
TRBJ1-1,TRBV20-1,few,STGQPNTEAF
TRBJ2-3,TRBV6-5,-,ASSRGTSTDTQY
TRBJ2-1,TRBV20-1,few,SASPTAGGYNEQF
TRBJ2-5,TRBV12-3/TRBV12-4,once,ASRLRQETQY
TRBJ1-5,TRBV5-8,few,ASSLRESQPQH
TRBJ1-2,TRBV5-6,few,ASSLGQGQIGYT
TRBJ1-2,TRBV4-3,-,ASSQGGFIGYT
TRBJ2-1,TRBV18,-,ASGPGRVRNEQF
TRBJ2-7,TRBV6-5,-,ASSYSSRDTYEQY
TRBJ1-2,TRBV7-2,-,ASSLWSGPNYGYT
-,TRBV12-3/TRBV12-4,few,ASSLNTGTGLQF
TRBJ2-1,TRBV6-5,few,ASSYTTPDRDNEQF
TRBJ1-5,TRBV30,few,AWSVGGHYQPQH
TRBJ2-7,TRBV6-5,-,ASSLSRGQFQKQY
TRBJ2-3,TRBV5-6,few,ASSLGVGVADTQY
TRBJ1-5,TRBV9,few,ASSQGTENQPQH
TRBJ1-1,TRBV7-9,few,ASTGTGTGSRNTEAF
TRBJ1-4,TRBV2,many,ASRGGANEKLF
TRBJ2-7,TRBV7-9,-,ASSLGSQAGYEQY
TRBJ2-5,TRBV12-3/TRBV12-4,few,ASSSRRLQETQY
TRBJ2-6,TRBV29-1,-,SVEAPTGANVLT
TRBJ2-4,TRBV3-1,few,ASSSRSEGPLAKNIQY
TRBJ1-2,TRBV7-9,-,ASSLARGQLAYGYT
-,TRBV5-5,few,ASSFPFERGFDEQF
TRBJ2-7,TRBV7-2,few,ASSLAGSGGAYEQY
TRBJ2-1,TRBV12-3/TRBV12-4,-,ASRRGPGRASEQF
TRBJ1-2,TRBV5-1,-,ASRQGERDGYT
-,TRBV12-3/TRBV12-4,-,ASSLVLAGVVGYEQF